This T cell receptor beta chain was identified during a study of T cells in Graves' hyperthyroidism and ophthalmopathy. This clonotype was observed many times. It was RNA transcripts that yielded the amplified TCR beta CDR3 regions. First-round RT-PCR targeting the TCR CDR3 was performed with the HTBI primer set. MiXCR, applied by TCRdb to the multiplex PCR reads, yields one record per CDR3 protein. The table lists around 400,000 distinct CDR3 sequences, about 25% of them singletons. CDR1 is SGHVS, CDR2 FQNEAQ, per germline. Trimming cost V 5 bases and J 3 bases, with 11 bases left between them. The CDR3 totals 13 residues.

The sequence was obtained from a man in his fifties or sixties with Graves' hyperthyroidism. What was sequenced was blood. The V call is TRBV7-8, the J call TRBJ2-7; no clear D. The CDR3 is CASSQVFFYEQYF. CDR3 sequence (DNA): TGTGCCAGCAGCCAGGTCTTTTTCTACGAGCAGTACTTC.